This T cell receptor (beta chain) is drawn from a study of human T cells and chemical hapten exposure. Study-wide background: Epicutaneous patch tests delivered 0.01% DPC to the upper back, with evaluation at 6 days. The patients were mostly female; they had alopecia areata, totalis or universalis. Study observations and caveats: No change in TCRs above 1 in 1000 frequency was produced by DPC sensitization.

Described time point: pre-sensitization, week 0. Treatment reported: therapeutic diphenylcyclopropenone sensitization with weekly scalp DPC. Trimming removed 0 bases from V and 0 bases from J, with 12 bases in between. The CDR3 has 15 residues. Germline lookup yields CDR1 DFQATT and CDR2 SNEGSKA (reference sequence). This clonotype showed up just a few times. What it binds is unknown. Library construction involved attaching unique molecular identifiers to individual cDNA molecules, which allowed quantitative, reproducible TCR counting. TCRdb re-derived calls from the RACE reads in MiXCR, one entry per CDR3 protein. The sample carries tens of thousands of distinct CDR3 sequences, 8% to 10% recorded once.

The V call is TRBV20-1, the J call TRBJ2-7; the D is unclear. The source is a middle-aged man with alopecia areata. Some clones in this sample may be carry-over from other donors' samples. The source was whole blood, collected in connection with sensitization to the hapten diphenylcyclopropenone (DPC). The CDR3 DNA reads TGCAGTGCTAGAGATCGGCTGGACGCCTCCTACGAGCAGTACTTC. It translates to CSARDRLDASYEQYF.